Detailed here is one TCR beta chain. Other nucleotide sequences in the sample specify the same CDR3. The germline V gene has CDR1 MNHNS and CDR2 SASEGT. Trimming at V came to 0 bases and at J to 4 bases, leaving 5 bases not matched to a gene. CDR3 length: 15 residues. This entry belongs to a study of cytomegalovirus exposure and HLA in healthy donors. The PCR ran on 60 Vbeta and 13 Jbeta primers. Generated by immunoSEQ multiplex PCR, the TCRdb table keeps only in-frame clones and is missing some. The sample shows 140,000 to 150,000 clones, around 78% of them seen only once. J is TRBJ2-7 and V is TRBV6-1; 8 bases map to TRBD1. The receptor's source is a woman aged 18 to 35 in good health and CMV-seropositive. Sequenced sample: PBMCs. The CDR3 spells CASSEAGTGGYEQYF. As DNA, the CDR3 is TGTGCCAGCAGTGAAGCGGGAACAGGGGGGTACGAGCAGTACTTC.